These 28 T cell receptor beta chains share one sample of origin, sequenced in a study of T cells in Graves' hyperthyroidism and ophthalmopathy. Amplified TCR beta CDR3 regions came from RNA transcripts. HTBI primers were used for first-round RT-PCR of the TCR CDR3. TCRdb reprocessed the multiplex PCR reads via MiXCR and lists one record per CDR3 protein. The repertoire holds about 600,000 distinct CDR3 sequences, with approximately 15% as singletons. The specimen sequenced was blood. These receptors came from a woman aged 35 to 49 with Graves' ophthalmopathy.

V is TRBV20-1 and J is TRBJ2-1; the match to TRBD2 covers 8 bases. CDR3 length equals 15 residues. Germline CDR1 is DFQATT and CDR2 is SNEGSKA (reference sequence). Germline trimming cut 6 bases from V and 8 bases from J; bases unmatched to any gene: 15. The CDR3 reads CSAPGLARHPDEQFF. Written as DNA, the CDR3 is TGCAGTGCGCCAGGACTAGCTCGACATCCGGATGAGCAGTTCTTC.

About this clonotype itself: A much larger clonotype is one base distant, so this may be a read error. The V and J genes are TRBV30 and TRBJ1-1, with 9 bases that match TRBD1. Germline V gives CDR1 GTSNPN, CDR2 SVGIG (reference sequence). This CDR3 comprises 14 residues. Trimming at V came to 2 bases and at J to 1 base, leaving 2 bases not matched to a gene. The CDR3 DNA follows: TGTGCCTGGAGTCGGGGACAGGGGAACACTGAAGCTTTCTTT. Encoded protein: CAWSRGQGNTEAFF.

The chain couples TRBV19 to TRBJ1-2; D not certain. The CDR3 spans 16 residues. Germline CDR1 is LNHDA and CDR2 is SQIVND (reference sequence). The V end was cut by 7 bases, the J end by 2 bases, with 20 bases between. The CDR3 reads CASKDVQADGNYGYTF. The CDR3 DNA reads TGTGCCAGTAAAGACGTCCAGGCGGACGGGAACTATGGCTACACCTTC.

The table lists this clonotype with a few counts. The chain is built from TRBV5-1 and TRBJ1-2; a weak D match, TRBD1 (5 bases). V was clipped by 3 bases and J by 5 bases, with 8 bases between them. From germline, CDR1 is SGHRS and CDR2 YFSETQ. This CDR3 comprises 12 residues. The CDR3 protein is CASSSQEYGYTF. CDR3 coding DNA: TGCGCCAGCAGCTCACAGGAATATGGCTACACCTTC.

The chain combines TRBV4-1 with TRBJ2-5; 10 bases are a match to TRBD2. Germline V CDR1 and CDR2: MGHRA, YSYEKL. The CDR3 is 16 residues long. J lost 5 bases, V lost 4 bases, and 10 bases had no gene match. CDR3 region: CASSPSGGAFSETQYF. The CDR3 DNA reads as TGCGCCAGCAGCCCGAGCGGGGGGGCATTTAGCGAGACCCAGTACTTC.

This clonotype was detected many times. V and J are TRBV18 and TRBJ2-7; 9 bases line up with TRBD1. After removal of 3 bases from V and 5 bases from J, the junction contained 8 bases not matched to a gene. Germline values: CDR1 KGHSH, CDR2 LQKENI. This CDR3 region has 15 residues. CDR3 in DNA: TGTGCCAGCTCACCTATTCCGGGACAGGGCAACGAGCAGTACTTC. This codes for CASSPIPGQGNEQYF.

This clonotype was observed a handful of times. CDR3 residues: CASSWAGGSQPQHF. The CDR3 DNA follows: TGTGCCAGTAGTTGGGCCGGGGGCAGTCAGCCCCAGCATTTT. This chain joins TRBV19 and TRBJ1-5; the D gene is possibly TRBD1 (6 bases). From germline, CDR1 is LNHDA and CDR2 SQIVND (reference sequence). Trimming took off 5 bases at V and 6 bases at J, with 14 bases between the two ends. The CDR3 sequence is 14 residues long.

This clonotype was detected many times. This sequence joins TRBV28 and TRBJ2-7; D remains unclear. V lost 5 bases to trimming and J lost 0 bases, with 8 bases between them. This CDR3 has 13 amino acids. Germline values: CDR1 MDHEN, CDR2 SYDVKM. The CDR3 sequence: CASSIGSSYEQYF. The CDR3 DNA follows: TGTGCCAGCAGTATCGGTAGCTCCTACGAGCAGTACTTC.

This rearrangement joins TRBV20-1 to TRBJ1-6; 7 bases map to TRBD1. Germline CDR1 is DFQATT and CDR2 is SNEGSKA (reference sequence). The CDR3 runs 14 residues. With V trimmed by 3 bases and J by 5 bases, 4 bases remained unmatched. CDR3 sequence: CSARAGTDNSPLHF. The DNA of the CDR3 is TGCAGTGCTAGGGCCGGGACAGATAATTCACCCCTCCACTTT.

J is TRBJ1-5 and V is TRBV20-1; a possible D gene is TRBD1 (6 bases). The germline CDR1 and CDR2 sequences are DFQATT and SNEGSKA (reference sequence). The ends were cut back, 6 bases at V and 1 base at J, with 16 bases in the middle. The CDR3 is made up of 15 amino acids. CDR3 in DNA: TGCAGTGCCAGGGACACTGGTGGGAGCAATCAGCCCCAGCATTTT. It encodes CSARDTGGSNQPQHF.

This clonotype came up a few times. The CDR3: CASSLEEEGNYGYTF. The CDR3 nucleotides are TGTGCCAGCAGCTTAGAAGAGGAGGGGAACTATGGCTACACCTTC. The V call is TRBV13, the J call TRBJ1-2; perhaps TRBD1 as D (5 bases). This CDR3 contains 15 residues. V was trimmed by 1 base and J by 2 bases, leaving 11 bases between them. Germline V gene sequence: CDR1 PRHDT, CDR2 FYEKMQ (reference sequence). Full variable domain (missing parts from reference TRBV13 and TRBJ1-2): AAGVIQSPRHLIKEKRETATLKCYPIPRHDTVYWYQQGPGQDPQFLISFYEKMQSDKGSIPDRFSAQQFSDYHSELNMSSLELGDSALYFCASSLEEEGNYGYTFGSGTRLTVV.

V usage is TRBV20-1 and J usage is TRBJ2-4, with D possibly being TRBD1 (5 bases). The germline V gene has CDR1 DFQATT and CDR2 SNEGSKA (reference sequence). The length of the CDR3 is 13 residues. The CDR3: CGVDSSAKNIQYF. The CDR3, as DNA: TGCGGTGTTGACAGTTCGGCCAAAAACATTCAGTACTTC.

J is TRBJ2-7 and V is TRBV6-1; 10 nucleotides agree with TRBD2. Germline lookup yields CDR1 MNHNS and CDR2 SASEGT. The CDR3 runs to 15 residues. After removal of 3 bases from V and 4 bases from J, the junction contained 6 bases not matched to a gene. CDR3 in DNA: TGTGCCAGCAGTGAGTCAGCGGGAGGGATGTACGAGCAGTACTTC. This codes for CASSESAGGMYEQYF.

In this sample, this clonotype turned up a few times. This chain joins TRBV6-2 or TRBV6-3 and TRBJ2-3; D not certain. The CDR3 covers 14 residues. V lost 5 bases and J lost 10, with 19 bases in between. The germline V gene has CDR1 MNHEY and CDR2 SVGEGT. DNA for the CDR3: TGTGCCAGCAGTGGGATGGTGCCCTCAGCAGCGCAGTATTTT. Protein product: CASSGMVPSAAQYF.

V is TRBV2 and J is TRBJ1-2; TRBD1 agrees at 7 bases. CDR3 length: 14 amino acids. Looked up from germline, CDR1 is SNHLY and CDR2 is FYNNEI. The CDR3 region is CASRRQGGSYGYTF. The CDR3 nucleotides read TGTGCTTCTCGGCGACAGGGCGGCAGCTATGGCTACACCTTC.

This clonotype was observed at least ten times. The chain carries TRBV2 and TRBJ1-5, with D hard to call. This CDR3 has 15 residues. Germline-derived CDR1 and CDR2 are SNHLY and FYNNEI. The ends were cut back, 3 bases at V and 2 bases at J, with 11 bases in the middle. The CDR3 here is CASSEGLEGNQPQHF. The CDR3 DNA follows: TGTGCCAGCAGTGAGGGGTTAGAGGGCAATCAGCCCCAGCATTTT.

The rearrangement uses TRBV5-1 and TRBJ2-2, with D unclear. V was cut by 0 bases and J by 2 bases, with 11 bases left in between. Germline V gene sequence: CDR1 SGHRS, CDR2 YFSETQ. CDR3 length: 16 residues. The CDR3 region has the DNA TGCGCCAGCAGCTTGGATGCCGGAGTAAACACCGGGGAGCTGTTTTTT. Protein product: CASSLDAGVNTGELFF. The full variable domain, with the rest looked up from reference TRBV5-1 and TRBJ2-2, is KAGVTQTPRYLIKTRGQQVTLSCSPISGHRSVSWYQQTPGQGLQFLFEYFSETQRNKGNFPGRFSGRQFSNSRSEMNVSTLELGDSALYLCASSLDAGVNTGELFFGEGSRLTVL.

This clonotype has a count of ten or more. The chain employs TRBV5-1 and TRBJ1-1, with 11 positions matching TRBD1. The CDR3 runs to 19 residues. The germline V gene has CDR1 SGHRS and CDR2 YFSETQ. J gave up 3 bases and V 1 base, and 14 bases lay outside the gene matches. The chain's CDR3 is CASSLRPPGQGALHTEAFF. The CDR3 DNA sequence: TGCGCCAGCAGCTTGCGTCCTCCCGGACAGGGGGCTCTTCACACTGAAGCTTTCTTT.

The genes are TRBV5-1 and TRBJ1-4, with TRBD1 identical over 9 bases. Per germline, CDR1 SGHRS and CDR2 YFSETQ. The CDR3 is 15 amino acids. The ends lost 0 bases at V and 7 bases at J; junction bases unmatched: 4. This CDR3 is CASSLAWDRAEKLFF. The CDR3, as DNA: TGCGCCAGCAGCTTGGCCTGGGACAGGGCTGAAAAACTGTTTTTT.

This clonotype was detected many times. CDR3 nucleotides: TGCGCCAGCAGCCCTGGGACACACAGCTCTGGAAACACCATATATTTT. This encodes CASSPGTHSSGNTIYF. V is TRBV4-1 and J is TRBJ1-3, with D maybe TRBD1 (6 bases). The CDR3 covers 16 residues. Trimming removed 4 bases at V and 0 bases at J, with 13 bases between. Per germline, CDR1 MGHRA and CDR2 YSYEKL.

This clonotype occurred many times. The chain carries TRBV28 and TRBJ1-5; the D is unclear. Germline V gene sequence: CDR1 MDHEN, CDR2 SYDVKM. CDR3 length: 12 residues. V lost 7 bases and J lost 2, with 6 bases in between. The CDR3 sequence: CASTDRNQPQHF. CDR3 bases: TGTGCCAGCACGGACCGCAATCAGCCCCAGCATTTT.

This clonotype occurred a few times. CDR3 bases: TGTGCCAGCAGCCAAACGACTAGCGGGGGGGACACAGATACGCAGTATTTT. Its protein product is CASSQTTSGGDTDTQYF. V is TRBV3-1 and J is TRBJ2-3, with 14 bases identical to TRBD2. The CDR3 runs to 17 residues. Per germline, CDR1 LGHDT and CDR2 YNNKEL (reference sequence). Trimming cost V 2 bases and J 2 bases; bases outside gene matches: 3.

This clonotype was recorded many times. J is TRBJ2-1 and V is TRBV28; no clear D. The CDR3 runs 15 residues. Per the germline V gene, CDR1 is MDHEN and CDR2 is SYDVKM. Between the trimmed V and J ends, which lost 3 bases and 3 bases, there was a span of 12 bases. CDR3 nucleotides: TGTGCCAGCAGTTTGCGCGGTCCTTACTACAATGAGCAGTTCTTC. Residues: CASSLRGPYYNEQFF.

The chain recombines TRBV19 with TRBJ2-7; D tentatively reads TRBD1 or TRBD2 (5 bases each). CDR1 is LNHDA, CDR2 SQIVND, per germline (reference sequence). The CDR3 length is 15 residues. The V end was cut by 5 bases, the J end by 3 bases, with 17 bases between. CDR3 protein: CASSDGAGSIYEQYF. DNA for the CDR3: TGTGCCAGTAGTGACGGGGCAGGGTCGATCTACGAGCAGTACTTC.

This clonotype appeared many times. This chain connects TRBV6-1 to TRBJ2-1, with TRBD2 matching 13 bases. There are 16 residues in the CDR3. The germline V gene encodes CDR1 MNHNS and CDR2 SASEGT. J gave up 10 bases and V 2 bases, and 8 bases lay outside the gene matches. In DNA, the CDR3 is TGTGCCAGCAGTGAAAGAACTAGCGGGGGGGCCTCCGAGCAGTTCTTC. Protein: CASSERTSGGASEQFF.

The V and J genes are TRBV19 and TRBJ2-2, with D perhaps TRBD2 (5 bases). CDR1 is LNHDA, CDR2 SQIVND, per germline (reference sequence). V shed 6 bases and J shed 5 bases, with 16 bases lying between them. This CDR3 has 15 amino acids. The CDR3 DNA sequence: TGTGCCAGTAGCCCTTTGCGGGTAAAGACCGGGGAGCTGTTTTTT. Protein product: CASSPLRVKTGELFF. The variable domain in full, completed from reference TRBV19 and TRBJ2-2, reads DGGITQSPKYLFRKEGQNVTLSCEQNLNHDAMYWYRQDPGQGLRLIYYSQIVNDFQKGDIAEGYSVSREKKESFPLTVTSAQKNPTAFYLCASSPLRVKTGELFFGEGSRLTVL.

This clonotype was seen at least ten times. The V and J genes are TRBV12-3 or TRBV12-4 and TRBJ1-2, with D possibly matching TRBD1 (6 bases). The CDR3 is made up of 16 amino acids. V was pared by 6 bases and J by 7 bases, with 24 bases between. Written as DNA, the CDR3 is TGTGCCAGCAGCCGAGGGGGTCTCCGGGACATCTCTGGCTACACCTTC. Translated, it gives CASSRGGLRDISGYTF.

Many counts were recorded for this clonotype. The CDR3: CASSLAPQGKRGDTQYF. CDR3 nucleotides: TGTGCCAGCAGCTTAGCCCCGCAGGGAAAGCGTGGAGATACGCAGTATTTT. V and J are TRBV7-9 and TRBJ2-3; TRBD1 is a possible D gene (5 bases). CDR1 and CDR2 from the germline V gene are SEHNR and FQNEAQ (reference sequence). The CDR3 extends over 17 amino acids. Trimming removed 0 bases from V and 5 bases from J, with 18 bases in between. Looking up the rest from reference TRBV7-9 and TRBJ2-3 gives the full variable domain: DTGVSQNPRHKITKRGQNVTFRCDPISEHNRLYWYRQTLGQGPEFLTYFQNEAQLEKSRLLSDRFSAERPKGSFSTLEIQRTEQGDSAMYLCASSLAPQGKRGDTQYFGPGTRLTVL.